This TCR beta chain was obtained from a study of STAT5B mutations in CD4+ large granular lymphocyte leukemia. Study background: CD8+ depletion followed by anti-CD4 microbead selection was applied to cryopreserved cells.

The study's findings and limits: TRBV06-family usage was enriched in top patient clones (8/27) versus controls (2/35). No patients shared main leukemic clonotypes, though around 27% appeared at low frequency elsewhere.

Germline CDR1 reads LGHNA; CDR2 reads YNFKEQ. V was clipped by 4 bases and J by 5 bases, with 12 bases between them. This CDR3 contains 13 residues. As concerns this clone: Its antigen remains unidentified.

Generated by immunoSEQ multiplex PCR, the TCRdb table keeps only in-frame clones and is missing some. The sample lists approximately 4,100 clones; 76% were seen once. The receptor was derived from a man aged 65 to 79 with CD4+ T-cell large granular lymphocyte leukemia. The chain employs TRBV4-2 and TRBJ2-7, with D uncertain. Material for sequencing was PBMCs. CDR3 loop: CASSPTFLDEQYF. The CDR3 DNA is TGTGCCAGCAGCCCAACTTTTTTGGACGAGCAGTACTTC.